This TCR beta chain stems from a study of blood T cell repertoires in COVID-19. Study information: Sites across the United States, Italy and Spain contributed samples from acute and convalescent COVID-19.

Using immunoSEQ multiplex PCR, the repertoire was profiled, and TCRdb retains in-frame clones only, with some absent. The sample has around 270,000 clones, around nine tenths seen once. Germline values: CDR1 MDHEN, CDR2 SYDVKM. This CDR3 is built from 16 residues. After removal of 6 bases from V and 5 bases from J, the junction contained 8 bases not matched to a gene. The sample consisted of peripheral blood. The TCR was taken from a man in his thirties or forties with acute or convalescent COVID-19. The chain couples TRBV28 to TRBJ2-7; TRBD2 aligns across 15 bases. The CDR3 DNA reads as TGTGCCAGCAGGTCCCCGGGACTAGCGGGGGGCCACGAGCAGTACTTC. It translates to CASRSPGLAGGHEQYF.